This T cell receptor beta chain was documented in a study of graft-versus-host responses after intestinal transplantation (dated by TCRdb to about 2021). Context from the whole study: Multivisceral, liver-intestinal, or isolated intestinal transplants were received by the recipients. Anti-thymocyte globulin induction was given to all recipients, followed by maintenance tacrolimus and steroids for 2 to 3 years. After intestinal transplantation, graft-versus-host and host-versus-graft alloreactive T cell clones were followed in the graft, circulation and bone marrow using bulk TCR-beta CDR3 sequencing. Alloreactive clones were identified by sequencing pre-transplant mixed lymphocyte reaction products and comparing these products with unstimulated pre-transplant donor and recipient T cells. Of the 20 to 25 intestinal transplant recipients enrolled in the cohort, one of whom was a retransplant, a few patients without pretransplant specimens were excluded. Donor T cell macrochimerism was defined as a peak of at least 4% donor T cells among recipient peripheral blood mononuclear cells. Rather than going through the commercial service, samples from three later patients were sequenced in-house on an Illumina MiSeq and processed with MiXCR.

Summary of the overall study and its limitations: GvH clones were detected in recipient bone marrow, and some of these GvH clones were observed earlier in ileal mucosa or blood, consistent with an intestinal mucosal origin. In the allografts of patients with donor T cell macrochimerism, GvH to HvG T cell clonal ratios were high. The relatively low number and heterogeneity of intestinal transplant patients limited the conclusions. Peak levels of circulating GvH clones were associated with declines in HvG clones early after transplant.

Measured from the cysteine to the phenylalanine, the CDR3 is 14 residues long. Only CDR3 DNA is held: 42 bases, read in frame from base 1. Sequences MNHEY (CDR1) and SVGAGI (CDR2) are obtained from the germline V gene. The junction shows trimming of 6 bases on V and 6 bases on J, and the gene matches do not reach 6 bases of it. Notes on this clone: This receptor's antigen is unknown. No qualities accompany the bases; no much larger clone lies one base away.

Library preparation employed the immunoSEQ multiplex PCR assay. For most patients, genomic DNA was isolated with the Qiagen DNeasy Blood and Tissue Kit and sent frozen to Adaptive Biotechnologies for TCR sequencing. High-throughput TCR-beta CDR3 sequencing of genomic DNA from most patients was performed by Adaptive Biotechnologies. From the authors' description of their analysis: TCR sequencing data were retrieved from Adaptive's ImmunoSEQ software for around 20 patients, whereas a few other patients were processed with MiXCR and VDJtools. To correct CD4 versus CD8 sorting errors, any sequence found in both subsets at a frequency ratio below 5:1 was removed. CDR3 nucleotide sequences shared between donor and recipient were removed because their origin could not be assigned. At least 2-fold expansion over unstimulated cells and a minimum CFSE-low frequency of 0.002% (template counts) or 0.001% (read counts) were required for clones to be classified as alloreactive. Mappable clones were those detected in sequenced pre-transplant spleen, lymph node, or MLR CFSE-low populations of the donor or recipient. The cumulative frequency of alloreactive clones was calculated as a percentage of all sequences, weighted by copy number. TCRdb holds this immuneACCESS table with in-frame rearrangements only. Some clones are missing; in checked studies, unresolved V genes explain under half, and the rest has no known cause. That table is the source of V, J and clone size, and D and trimming were worked out from the DNA. The sample table contains tens of thousands of clones; only one count was recorded for roughly 96% of them. The ten biggest clones cover roughly 0.52% of the sample.

In the paper's terms, the time point label means: cells obtained before transplantation from donor or recipient. CD3+CD4+ and CD3+CD8+ populations were FACS-sorted from unstimulated pre-transplant donor and recipient cells taken from spleen or lymph nodes. The TCR comes from a human donor who was the organ donor for an intestinal transplant. This sample comprised unstimulated CD8+ T cells sorted from spleen or lymph node cells, obtained before transplant. The chain links TRBV6-5 with TRBJ1-5; TRBD1 matches 9 bases in the middle. Read as DNA, the sequence is TGTGCCAGCAGGCGGACAGGGGTCGGTCAGCCCCAGCATTTT. This codes for CASRRTGVGQPQHF.